The entry below gives a single T cell receptor beta chain sequence along with its context. V shed 6 bases and J 1 base; nucleotides not matched to a gene: 5. This CDR3 spans 14 amino acids. The germline V gene encodes CDR1 MNHEY and CDR2 SMNVEV (reference sequence). Sequencing was performed with immunoSEQ multiplex PCR; in TCRdb, only in-frame clones are kept and a portion is missing. The sample has some 240,000 clones, about nine tenths seen once; the top ten hold roughly 2%. The data were obtained in a study of cytomegalovirus exposure and HLA in healthy donors. Sample: PBMCs. This chain joins TRBV27 and TRBJ2-7; 8 nucleotides agree with TRBD1. The sequence came from a woman younger than 30 in good health and CMV-seropositive. The CDR3 DNA sequence: TGTGCCAGCAGACCGTGGACAGGGTCCTACGAGCAGTACTTC. It specifies CASRPWTGSYEQYF.